This TCR beta chain was recovered during a study of post-analysis software for immune sequencing data. General study results and limits: In patients, TRBV5-6, TRBV5-1 and TRBV20-1 belonged to four or five TRBV segments found more frequently than in controls.

Germline CDR1 SQVTM, CDR2 ANQGSEA. This CDR3 contains 15 residues. J was trimmed by 7 bases and V by 0 bases; bases with no gene match: 10. TCR beta libraries were prepared from cDNA with unique molecular identifiers. Via MiXCR, TCRdb re-called the PCR reads, giving one row per CDR3 protein. The sample lists 750,000 to 950,000 distinct CDR3 sequences, 40% to 55% occurring once. This clonotype was counted a few times. Its antigen is as yet unknown. The chain uses TRBV29-1 and TRBJ2-5, with 8 bases that match TRBD1. What was sequenced was blood. This TCR came from a girl aged 5-17 years with multiple sclerosis. This CDR3 is CSVEEGQGAPRTQYF. CDR3 coding DNA: TGCAGCGTTGAAGAGGGGCAGGGGGCCCCGAGGACCCAGTACTTC.